This T cell receptor (beta chain) stems from a study of T cells expressing NK-cell markers. TCRdb re-called the 5' RACE reads and gives one entry per CDR3 protein, without DNA. Listed are about 410,000 distinct CDR3 sequences; around 11% falls within the top ten. Per the germline V gene, CDR1 is MNHNY and CDR2 is SVGAGI (reference sequence). This CDR3 comprises 12 residues. This chain uses TRBV6-6 with TRBJ2-7. The sequence was obtained from a woman between 50 and 59 years old in good health. The sequencing input was blood T cells: a sorted CD56 or NKG2C T cell subset, CD4+ or CD8+ T cells, or bulk PBMC T cells (not recorded which). This chain's CDR3 is CASGEPTYEQYF.